Each of the 7 T cell receptor beta chains below was sequenced from the same sample in a study of cytomegalovirus exposure and HLA in healthy donors. Here immunoSEQ multiplex PCR was the method, and the copy in TCRdb shows in-frame clones only, minus some. The sample lists roughly 180,000 clones, roughly nine tenths occurring once. The sample comprised PBMCs. The receptors here all came from a man aged 30 to 39 in good health and CMV-seropositive.

V and J are TRBV29-1 and TRBJ2-2; D is undetermined. Germline V gene lookup returns CDR1 SQVTM and CDR2 ANQGSEA. There are 13 residues in the CDR3. V was pared by 5 bases and J by 0 bases, with 7 bases between. The CDR3 coding sequence is TGCAGCGTTTGGCAGACGAACACCGGGGAGCTGTTTTTT. It yields the protein CSVWQTNTGELFF.

This rearrangement joins TRBV5-6 to TRBJ2-7, with 9 bases lining up with TRBD1. Trimming at V came to 3 bases and at J to 7 bases, leaving 11 bases not matched to a gene. The CDR3 is made up of 15 amino acids. CDR1 is SGHDT, CDR2 YYEEEE, per germline. CDR3 sequence: CASSWDLQGAGEQYF. The DNA of the CDR3 is TGTGCCAGCAGCTGGGACCTACAGGGGGCTGGAGAGCAGTACTTC. The whole variable domain, filled in from reference TRBV5-6 and TRBJ2-7, reads DAGVTQSPTHLIKTRGQQVTLRCSPKSGHDTVSWYQQALGQGPQFIFQYYEEEERQRGNFPDRFSGHQFPNYSSELNVNALLLGDSALYLCASSWDLQGAGEQYFGPGTRLTVT.

The chain has TRBV6-5 and TRBJ2-2; D unclear. V lost 2 bases and J 4 bases, leaving 8 bases between the germline ends. Germline V gives CDR1 MNHEY, CDR2 SVGAGI. The CDR3 covers 14 residues. CDR3 loop: CASSYAGVTGELFF. In DNA form, the CDR3 reads TGTGCCAGCAGTTACGCCGGAGTCACCGGGGAGCTGTTTTTT.

The rearrangement joins TRBV7-2 to TRBJ2-1; 10 nucleotides line up with TRBD2. Germline V lookup: CDR1 SGHTA, CDR2 FQGNSA. The CDR3 consists of 17 residues. Germline trimming cut 1 base from V and 4 bases from J; bases unmatched to any gene: 7. In nucleotides, the CDR3 is TGTGCCAGCAGCTTAGTGATACTGACTAGCGGGTACAATGAGCAGTTCTTC. It translates to CASSLVILTSGYNEQFF.

The chain combines TRBV2 with TRBJ1-1; TRBD1 aligns across 9 bases. This CDR3 has 15 amino acids. Germline values: CDR1 SNHLY, CDR2 FYNNEI. Trimming at V came to 3 bases and at J to 2 bases, leaving 4 bases not matched to a gene. CDR3 amino acids: CASSDQGQGNTEAFF. The CDR3 coding sequence is TGTGCCAGCAGTGATCAGGGACAGGGTAACACTGAAGCTTTCTTT. Together with reference TRBV2 and TRBJ1-1, the CDR3 gives the full variable domain: EPEVTQTPSHQVTQMGQEVILRCVPISNHLYFYWYRQILGQKVEFLVSFYNNEISEKSEIFDDQFSVERPDGSNFTLKIRSTKLEDSAMYFCASSDQGQGNTEAFFGQGTRLTVV.

This clone came up a few times. The sample contains more than one DNA sequence encoding this CDR3. CDR3 nucleotide sequence: TGTGCCAGCAGTAGGGGAGGCACTGAAGCTTTCTTT. Translation: CASSRGGTEAFF. The chain uses TRBV27 and TRBJ1-1; D may be TRBD1 (5 bases). Trimming stripped 5 bases from V and 4 bases from J, with 8 bases between. This CDR3 has 12 residues. Germline lookup yields CDR1 MNHEY and CDR2 SMNVEV (reference sequence).

This clone was seen once. The chain employs TRBV2 and TRBJ1-2, with TRBD1 identical over 8 bases. The germline V gene has CDR1 SNHLY and CDR2 FYNNEI. With 7 bases clipped from V and 4 bases from J, the junction kept 5 bases outside the gene matches. The CDR3 runs to 13 residues. The CDR3 sequence: CASKTGGGYGYTF. CDR3 bases: TGTGCCAGCAAAACAGGGGGGGGCTATGGCTACACCTTC.